The T cell receptor beta chain under discussion was sequenced for a study of human T cells and chemical hapten exposure. TCRdb re-derived calls from the RACE reads in MiXCR, one entry per CDR3 protein. The sample records around 99,000 distinct CDR3 sequences, approximately 10% being singletons. Sample time point: patch test 2, 6 weeks after DPC sensitization. Noted treatment: therapeutic diphenylcyclopropenone sensitization with weekly scalp DPC. Many counts were recorded for this clonotype. CDR1 MDHEN and CDR2 SYDVKM come from the germline V gene. The V gene lost 6 bases and the J gene lost 6 bases, with 12 bases spanning the gap. The CDR3 is 13 amino acids.

This sequence originates from a man in his forties with alopecia areata. Some clones in this sample may be carry-over from other donors' samples. Sequenced here: whole blood, sampled in connection with sensitization to the hapten diphenylcyclopropenone (DPC). The chain carries TRBV28 and TRBJ2-1; either TRBD1 or TRBD2 may supply D (5 bases each). The CDR3 is CASSTGASNEQFF. The CDR3 nucleotides are TGTGCCAGCAGCACCGGGGCCTCCAATGAGCAGTTCTTC.